These T cell receptor beta chains were read from a single sample in a study of CD8 T cells in ankylosing spondylitis. TCRdb re-called the 5' RACE reads through MiXCR, storing one row per CDR3 protein. Found here are fewer than 650,000 distinct CDR3 sequences, about 13% of them singletons; the top ten hold approximately 6.3%. Sequencing input: blood, either unsorted or a sorted T cell fraction (not recorded which). The receptors derive from a male donor with ankylosing spondylitis. The CDR3 runs from the conserved cysteine through the conserved F or W. The D gene is left open where the match is weak. Size tells how often a clone was seen (once, few, many) or the class of an expanded clone, and some rows leave it out.

J gene: TRBJ1-4
V gene: TRBV7-2
clone size: .
D gene: .
CDR3 DNA: TGTGCCAGCAGCTTAGTTTCGGGTACTTGGGATGAAAAACTGTTTTTT
CDR3 protein: CASSLVSGTWDEKLFF

J gene: TRBJ2-2
V gene: TRBV7-8
clone size: many
D gene: .
CDR3 DNA: TGTGCCAGCAGCTTACGATCAGCGTCCACCGGGGAGCTGTTTTTT
CDR3 protein: CASSLRSASTGELFF

J gene: TRBJ1-1
V gene: TRBV5-1
clone size: many
D gene: .
CDR3 DNA: TGCGCCAGCAGCTTGGCTACAGCGAACACTGAAGCTTTCTTT
CDR3 protein: CASSLATANTEAFF

J gene: TRBJ2-1
V gene: TRBV12-3/TRBV12-4
clone size: few
D gene: TRBD1
CDR3 DNA: TGTGCCAGCAGAGCCCCCGGGACAGGGGATTACAATGAGCAGTTCTTC
CDR3 protein: CASRAPGTGDYNEQFF

J gene: TRBJ2-7
V gene: TRBV5-1
clone size: few
D gene: TRBD1
CDR3 DNA: TGCGCCAGCAGCTTGGTCCGGGACAGGGGGCAATACGAGCAGTACTTC
CDR3 protein: CASSLVRDRGQYEQYF

J gene: TRBJ2-1
V gene: TRBV5-1
clone size: .
D gene: .
CDR3 DNA: TGCGCCAGCAGCCAACGACCTAGCGCGGGGACCTACAATGAGCAGTTCTTC
CDR3 protein: CASSQRPSAGTYNEQFF

J gene: TRBJ2-3
V gene: TRBV12-3/TRBV12-4
clone size: few
D gene: .
CDR3 DNA: TGTGCCAGCAGTCCCCTCCGCAAGCGTGGCACAGATACGCAGTATTTT
CDR3 protein: CASSPLRKRGTDTQYF

J gene: TRBJ2-2
V gene: TRBV5-1
clone size: many
D gene: .
CDR3 DNA: TGCGCCAGCAGGTCCCGGGAGAACACCGGGGAGCTGTTTTTT
CDR3 protein: CASRSRENTGELFF

J gene: TRBJ2-1
V gene: TRBV15
clone size: few
D gene: TRBD2
CDR3 DNA: TGTGCCACCAGCAGGGCCGCTAGCGGGAACCACAATGAGCAGTTCTTC
CDR3 protein: CATSRAASGNHNEQFF

J gene: TRBJ2-1
V gene: TRBV15
clone size: many
D gene: TRBD2
CDR3 DNA: TGTGCCACCAGCAGATTCACGGGGACTAGCGTTTACAATGAGCAGTTCTTC
CDR3 protein: CATSRFTGTSVYNEQFF

J gene: TRBJ1-6
V gene: TRBV5-1
clone size: few
D gene: .
CDR3 DNA: TGCGCCAGCAGCCCGCGGACACTAGGGAATTCACCCCTCCACTTT
CDR3 protein: CASSPRTLGNSPLHF

J gene: TRBJ2-7
V gene: TRBV2
clone size: few
D gene: TRBD1
CDR3 DNA: TGTGCCAGCAGGGGACAGGGGACAAACGAGCAGTACTTC
CDR3 protein: CASRGQGTNEQYF

J gene: TRBJ1-2
V gene: TRBV11-2
clone size: .
D gene: .
CDR3 DNA: TGTGCCAGCAGCGTAAGACAGAGTGCTAACTATGGCTACACCTTC
CDR3 protein: CASSVRQSANYGYTF

J gene: TRBJ2-3
V gene: TRBV9
clone size: .
D gene: TRBD2
CDR3 DNA: TGTGCCAGCAGCGTAGATGTAGCGGGAACGGTTACAGATACGCAGTATTTT
CDR3 protein: CASSVDVAGTVTDTQYF

J gene: TRBJ1-1
V gene: TRBV5-5
clone size: many
D gene: TRBD1
CDR3 DNA: TGTGCCAGCAGCTTTCTGGGGACAGGGGATTCTATGAACACTGAAGCTTTCTTT
CDR3 protein: CASSFLGTGDSMNTEAFF

J gene: TRBJ1-1
V gene: TRBV20-1
clone size: few
D gene: TRBD1
CDR3 DNA: TGCAGTGCTAGAGATCTACAGGGGAGCACTGAAGCTTTCTTT
CDR3 protein: CSARDLQGSTEAFF

J gene: TRBJ2-7
V gene: TRBV5-1
clone size: few
D gene: TRBD1
CDR3 DNA: TGCGCCAGCAGCTCAACAGGGGGCAACTACGAGCAGTACTTC
CDR3 protein: CASSSTGGNYEQYF

J gene: TRBJ2-1
V gene: TRBV7-9
clone size: few
D gene: TRBD2
CDR3 DNA: TGTGCCAGCAGCTCCCCGGGACTAGCGGGACTTAATGAGCAGTTCTTC
CDR3 protein: CASSSPGLAGLNEQFF

J gene: TRBJ1-5
V gene: TRBV6-5
clone size: few
D gene: TRBD1
CDR3 DNA: TGTGCCAGCAGTTGGACAGGCTATAGCAATCAGCCCCAGCATTTT
CDR3 protein: CASSWTGYSNQPQHF

J gene: TRBJ2-4
V gene: TRBV3-1
clone size: .
D gene: .
CDR3 DNA: TGTGCCAGCCGGGCGGGATCCGGAAACATTCAGTACTTC
CDR3 protein: CASRAGSGNIQYF

J gene: TRBJ2-5
V gene: TRBV11-3
clone size: few
D gene: .
CDR3 DNA: TGTGCCAGCAGCTTAGATTCGACGTCAGGGGAGACCCAGTACTTC
CDR3 protein: CASSLDSTSGETQYF

J gene: TRBJ1-4
V gene: TRBV3-1
clone size: few
D gene: .
CDR3 DNA: TGTGCCAGCAGCCGACACCCCGGGACAACTAATGAAAAACTGTTTTTT
CDR3 protein: CASSRHPGTTNEKLFF

J gene: TRBJ1-4
V gene: TRBV27
clone size: many
D gene: .
CDR3 DNA: TGTGCCAGCAGTGTCAACAGGGCTTCTAATGAAAAACTGTTTTTT
CDR3 protein: CASSVNRASNEKLFF

J gene: TRBJ2-7
V gene: TRBV5-1
clone size: many
D gene: TRBD2
CDR3 DNA: TGCGCCAGCAGCTTTGGACTAGCGGGAGGAAGTTTTTCCTACGAGCAGTACTTC
CDR3 protein: CASSFGLAGGSFSYEQYF

J gene: TRBJ2-7
V gene: TRBV20-1
clone size: few
D gene: .
CDR3 DNA: TGCAGTGCAAAGAGCCTTCGAGCGGACTCCTACGAGCAGTACTTC
CDR3 protein: CSAKSLRADSYEQYF

J gene: TRBJ2-7
V gene: TRBV12-3/TRBV12-4
clone size: many
D gene: .
CDR3 DNA: TGTGCCAGCAGTTTAGCGTGGTACGAGCAGTACTTC
CDR3 protein: CASSLAWYEQYF

J gene: TRBJ1-6
V gene: TRBV7-2
clone size: .
D gene: .
CDR3 DNA: TGTGCCAGCAGCGTAATGGGGTCAGGGACACCCCTCCACTTT
CDR3 protein: CASSVMGSGTPLHF

J gene: TRBJ2-7
V gene: TRBV6-2/TRBV6-3
clone size: many
D gene: TRBD2
CDR3 DNA: TGTGCCAGCAGCAAAAGAAGCCCTAGCGGGAGGGCGGACGAGCAGTACTTC
CDR3 protein: CASSKRSPSGRADEQYF

J gene: TRBJ1-5
V gene: TRBV20-1
clone size: few
D gene: TRBD1
CDR3 DNA: TGCAGTGCTATCAGGGGGCAAGACAATCAGCCCCAGCATTTT
CDR3 protein: CSAIRGQDNQPQHF

J gene: TRBJ2-1
V gene: TRBV29-1
clone size: many
D gene: .
CDR3 DNA: TGCAGCGTCGGCCCCCTTGCCCTCAATGAGCAGTTCTTC
CDR3 protein: CSVGPLALNEQFF

J gene: TRBJ1-3
V gene: TRBV20-1
clone size: few
D gene: .
CDR3 DNA: TGCAGTGCTAGGGCACAGGCTCGAGGAAACACCATATATTTT
CDR3 protein: CSARAQARGNTIYF

J gene: TRBJ2-2
V gene: TRBV11-2
clone size: few
D gene: TRBD1
CDR3 DNA: TGTGCCAGCAGTAGGGGGCTTGGCGGGGAGCTGTTTTTT
CDR3 protein: CASSRGLGGELFF

J gene: TRBJ2-5
V gene: TRBV15
clone size: .
D gene: TRBD1
CDR3 DNA: TGTGCCACCAGCAGGGGGACAGGGCTCCAAGAGACCCAGTACTTC
CDR3 protein: CATSRGTGLQETQYF

J gene: TRBJ1-5
V gene: TRBV7-9
clone size: .
D gene: TRBD1
CDR3 DNA: TGTGCCAGCAGCTTAGGTTTGTGGGGACAGGGCAATCAGCCCCAGCATTTT
CDR3 protein: CASSLGLWGQGNQPQHF